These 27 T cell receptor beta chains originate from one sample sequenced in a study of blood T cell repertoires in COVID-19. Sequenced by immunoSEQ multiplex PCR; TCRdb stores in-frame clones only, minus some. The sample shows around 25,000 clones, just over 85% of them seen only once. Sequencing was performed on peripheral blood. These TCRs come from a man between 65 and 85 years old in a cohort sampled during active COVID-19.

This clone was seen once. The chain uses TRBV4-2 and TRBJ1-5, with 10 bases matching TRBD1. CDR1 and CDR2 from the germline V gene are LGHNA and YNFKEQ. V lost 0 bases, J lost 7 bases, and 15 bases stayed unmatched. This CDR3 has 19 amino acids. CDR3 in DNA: TGTGCCAGCAGCCAAGAATCCACTTTGAGGACAGGGGGAGGACAGCCCCAGCATTTT. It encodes CASSQESTLRTGGGQPQHF.

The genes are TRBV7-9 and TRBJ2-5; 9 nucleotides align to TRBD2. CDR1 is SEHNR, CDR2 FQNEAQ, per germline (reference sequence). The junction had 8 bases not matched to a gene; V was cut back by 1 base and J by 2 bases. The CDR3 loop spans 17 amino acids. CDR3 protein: CASSLGRASGTQETQYF. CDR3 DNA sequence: TGTGCCAGCAGCTTAGGGAGGGCTAGCGGGACTCAAGAGACCCAGTACTTC.

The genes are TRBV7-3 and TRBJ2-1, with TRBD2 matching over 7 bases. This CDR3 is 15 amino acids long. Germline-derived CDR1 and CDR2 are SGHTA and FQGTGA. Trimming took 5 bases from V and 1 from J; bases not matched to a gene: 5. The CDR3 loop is CASSLSGPSYNEQFF. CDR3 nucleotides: TGTGCCAGCAGCCTTAGCGGGCCTTCCTACAATGAGCAGTTCTTC.

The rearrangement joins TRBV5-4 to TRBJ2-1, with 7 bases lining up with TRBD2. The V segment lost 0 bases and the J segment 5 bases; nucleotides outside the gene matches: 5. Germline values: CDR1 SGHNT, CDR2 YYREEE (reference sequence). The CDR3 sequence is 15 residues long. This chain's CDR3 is CASSLAGGGNNEQFF. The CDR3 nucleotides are TGTGCCAGCAGCTTGGCCGGGGGAGGGAACAATGAGCAGTTCTTC.

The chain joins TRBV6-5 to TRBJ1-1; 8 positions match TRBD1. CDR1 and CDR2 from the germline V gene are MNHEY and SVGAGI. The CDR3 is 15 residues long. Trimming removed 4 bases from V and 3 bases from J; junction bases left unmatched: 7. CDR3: CASSSGQGRDTEAFF. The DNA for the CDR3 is TGTGCCAGCAGTTCTGGACAGGGAAGGGACACTGAAGCTTTCTTT.

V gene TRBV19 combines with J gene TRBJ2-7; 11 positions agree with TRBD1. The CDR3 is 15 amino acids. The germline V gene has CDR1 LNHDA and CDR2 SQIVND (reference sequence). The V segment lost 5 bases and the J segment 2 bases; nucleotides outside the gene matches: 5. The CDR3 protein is CASSPQGQGAYEQYF. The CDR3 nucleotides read TGTGCCAGTAGTCCGCAGGGACAGGGGGCCTACGAGCAGTACTTC.

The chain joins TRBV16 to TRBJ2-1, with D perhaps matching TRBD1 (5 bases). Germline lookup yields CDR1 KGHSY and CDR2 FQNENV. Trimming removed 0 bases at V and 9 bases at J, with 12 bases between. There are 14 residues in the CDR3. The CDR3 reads CASSQSVGRGEQFF. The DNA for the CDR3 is TGTGCCAGCAGCCAATCTGTGGGGCGCGGTGAGCAGTTCTTC.

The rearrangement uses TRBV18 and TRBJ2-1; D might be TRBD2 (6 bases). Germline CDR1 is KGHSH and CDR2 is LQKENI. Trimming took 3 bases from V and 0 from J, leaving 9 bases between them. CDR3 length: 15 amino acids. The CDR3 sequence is CASSPSGYSYNEQFF. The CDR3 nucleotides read TGTGCCAGCTCACCTAGCGGCTACTCCTACAATGAGCAGTTCTTC.

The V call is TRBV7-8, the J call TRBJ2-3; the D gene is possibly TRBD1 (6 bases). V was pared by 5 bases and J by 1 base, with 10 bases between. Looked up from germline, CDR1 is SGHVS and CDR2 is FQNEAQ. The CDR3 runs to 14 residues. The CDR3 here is CASSPRTGTDTQYF. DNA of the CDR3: TGTGCCAGCAGCCCCCGGACAGGCACAGATACGCAGTATTTT.

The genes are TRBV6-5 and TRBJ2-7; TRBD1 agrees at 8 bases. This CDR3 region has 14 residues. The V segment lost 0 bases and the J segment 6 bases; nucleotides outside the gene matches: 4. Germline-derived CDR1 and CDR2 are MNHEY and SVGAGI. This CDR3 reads CASSYSAGGIEQYF. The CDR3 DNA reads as TGTGCCAGCAGTTACTCGGCAGGGGGCATCGAGCAGTACTTC.

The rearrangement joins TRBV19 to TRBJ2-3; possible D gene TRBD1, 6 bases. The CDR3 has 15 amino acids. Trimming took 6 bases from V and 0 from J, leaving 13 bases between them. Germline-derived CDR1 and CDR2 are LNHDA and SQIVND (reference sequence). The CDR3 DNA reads TGTGCCAGTAGCCTGGGGACAATTAGCACAGATACGCAGTATTTT. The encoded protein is CASSLGTISTDTQYF.

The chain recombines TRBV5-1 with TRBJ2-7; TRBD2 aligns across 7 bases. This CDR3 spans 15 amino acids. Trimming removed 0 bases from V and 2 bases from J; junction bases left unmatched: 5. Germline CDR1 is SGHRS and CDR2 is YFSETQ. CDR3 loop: CASSLVLANTYEQYF. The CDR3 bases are TGCGCCAGCAGCTTGGTACTAGCGAATACCTACGAGCAGTACTTC.

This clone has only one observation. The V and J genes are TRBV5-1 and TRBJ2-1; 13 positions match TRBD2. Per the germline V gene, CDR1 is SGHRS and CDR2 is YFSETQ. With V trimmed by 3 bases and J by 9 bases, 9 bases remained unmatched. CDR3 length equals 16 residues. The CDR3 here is CASSSTGTSGTGEQFF. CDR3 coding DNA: TGCGCCAGCAGCTCCACCGGGACTAGCGGGACGGGTGAGCAGTTCTTC.

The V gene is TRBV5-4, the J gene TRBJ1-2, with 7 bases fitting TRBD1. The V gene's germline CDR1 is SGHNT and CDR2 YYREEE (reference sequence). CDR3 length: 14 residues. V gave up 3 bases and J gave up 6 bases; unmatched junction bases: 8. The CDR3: CASSSTGKVDGYTF. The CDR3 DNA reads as TGTGCCAGCAGCTCGACAGGGAAAGTAGATGGCTACACCTTC.

The DNA of the CDR3 is TGTGCCAGCAGCTACCGACTAGCGGGAGTGGATACGCAGTATTTT. Its protein is CASSYRLAGVDTQYF. This rearrangement joins TRBV9 to TRBJ2-3; 12 positions agree with TRBD2. The CDR3 totals 15 residues. The V segment lost 4 bases and the J segment 6 bases; nucleotides outside the gene matches: 6. The germline V gene encodes CDR1 SGDLS and CDR2 YYNGEE.

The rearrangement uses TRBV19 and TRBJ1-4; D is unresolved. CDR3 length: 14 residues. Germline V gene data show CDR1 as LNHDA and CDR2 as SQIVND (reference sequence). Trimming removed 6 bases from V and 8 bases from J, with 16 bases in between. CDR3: CASSEWTAGEKLFF. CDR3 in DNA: TGTGCCAGTAGCGAGTGGACGGCGGGAGAAAAACTGTTTTTT. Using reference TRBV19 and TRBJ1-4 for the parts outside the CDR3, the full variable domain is DGGITQSPKYLFRKEGQNVTLSCEQNLNHDAMYWYRQDPGQGLRLIYYSQIVNDFQKGDIAEGYSVSREKKESFPLTVTSAQKNPTAFYLCASSEWTAGEKLFFGSGTQLSVL.

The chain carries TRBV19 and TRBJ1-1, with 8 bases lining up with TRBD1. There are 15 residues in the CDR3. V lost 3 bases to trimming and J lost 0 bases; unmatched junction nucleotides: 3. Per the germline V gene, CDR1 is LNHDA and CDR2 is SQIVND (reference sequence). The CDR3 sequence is CASSIQGAMNTEAFF. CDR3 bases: TGTGCCAGTAGTATCCAGGGGGCGATGAACACTGAAGCTTTCTTT.

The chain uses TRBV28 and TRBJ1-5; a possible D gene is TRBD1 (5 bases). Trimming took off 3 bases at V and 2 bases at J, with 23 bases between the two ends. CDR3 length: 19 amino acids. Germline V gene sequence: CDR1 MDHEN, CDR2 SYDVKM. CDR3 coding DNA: TGTGCCAGCAGTTTGGGGCTGCAGGGAAATGTTGCGCGCAATCAGCCCCAGCATTTT. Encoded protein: CASSLGLQGNVARNQPQHF.

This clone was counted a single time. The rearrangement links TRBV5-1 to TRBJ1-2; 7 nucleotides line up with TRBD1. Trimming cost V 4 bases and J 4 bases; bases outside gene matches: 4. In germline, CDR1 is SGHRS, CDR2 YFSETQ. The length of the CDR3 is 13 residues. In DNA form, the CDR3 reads TGCGCCAGCAGCCCACAGGGGATCTATGGCTACACCTTC. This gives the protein CASSPQGIYGYTF.

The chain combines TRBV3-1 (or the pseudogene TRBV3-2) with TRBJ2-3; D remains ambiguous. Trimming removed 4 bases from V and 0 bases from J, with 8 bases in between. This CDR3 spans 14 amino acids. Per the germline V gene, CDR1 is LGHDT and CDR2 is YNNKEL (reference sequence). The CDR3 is CASSLKTSTDTQYF. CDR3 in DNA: TGTGCCAGCAGCCTCAAAACTAGCACAGATACGCAGTATTTT.

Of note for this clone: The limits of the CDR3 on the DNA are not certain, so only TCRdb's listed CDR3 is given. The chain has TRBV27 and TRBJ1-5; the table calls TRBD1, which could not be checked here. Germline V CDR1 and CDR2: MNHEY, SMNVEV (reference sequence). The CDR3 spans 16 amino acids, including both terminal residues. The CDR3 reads CASSSRWGQGAGIKHF.

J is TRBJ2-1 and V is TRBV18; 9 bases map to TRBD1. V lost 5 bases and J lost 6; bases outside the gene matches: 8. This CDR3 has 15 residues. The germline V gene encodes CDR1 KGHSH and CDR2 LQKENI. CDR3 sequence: CASSTTGGGVNEQFF. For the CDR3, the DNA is TGTGCCAGCTCAACTACAGGGGGCGGTGTCAATGAGCAGTTCTTC.

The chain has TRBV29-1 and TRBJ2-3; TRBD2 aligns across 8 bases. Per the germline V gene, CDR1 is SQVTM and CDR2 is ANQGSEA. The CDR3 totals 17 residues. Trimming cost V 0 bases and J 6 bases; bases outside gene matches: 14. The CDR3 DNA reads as TGCAGCGTTGAAGATGTACTAGCGGAACCCCGCATGGATACGCAGTATTTT. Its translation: CSVEDVLAEPRMDTQYF.

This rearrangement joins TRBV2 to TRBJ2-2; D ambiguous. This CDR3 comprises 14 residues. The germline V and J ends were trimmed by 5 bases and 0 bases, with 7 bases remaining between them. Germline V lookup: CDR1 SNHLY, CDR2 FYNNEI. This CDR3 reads CASSPRSNTGELFF. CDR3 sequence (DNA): TGTGCCAGCAGTCCACGGTCGAACACCGGGGAGCTGTTTTTT.

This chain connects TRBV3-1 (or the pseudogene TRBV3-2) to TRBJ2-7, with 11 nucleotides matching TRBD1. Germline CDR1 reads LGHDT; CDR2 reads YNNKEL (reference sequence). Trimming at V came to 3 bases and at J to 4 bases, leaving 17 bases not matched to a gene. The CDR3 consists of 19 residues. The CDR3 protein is CASSHSTPRGQGAIYEQYF. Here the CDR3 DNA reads TGTGCCAGCAGCCACTCCACCCCCCGCGGACAGGGGGCAATATACGAGCAGTACTTC.

CDR3 in amino acids: CATEGTNEQFF. The DNA for the CDR3 is TGTGCCACCGAAGGGACAAATGAGCAGTTCTTC. V is TRBV10-3 and J is TRBJ2-1, with a weak D call TRBD1 (6 bases). Trimming pared 10 bases from V and 7 bases from J, leaving 11 bases between. Germline V gives CDR1 ENHRY, CDR2 SYGVKD. The CDR3 extends over 11 amino acids.

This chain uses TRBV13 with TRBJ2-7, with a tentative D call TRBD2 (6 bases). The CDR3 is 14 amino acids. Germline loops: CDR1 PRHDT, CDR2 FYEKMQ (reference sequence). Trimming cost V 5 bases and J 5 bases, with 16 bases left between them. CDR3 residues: CASSHRRGSDEQYF. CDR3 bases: TGTGCCAGCAGCCACCGGAGGGGTTCAGACGAGCAGTACTTC.